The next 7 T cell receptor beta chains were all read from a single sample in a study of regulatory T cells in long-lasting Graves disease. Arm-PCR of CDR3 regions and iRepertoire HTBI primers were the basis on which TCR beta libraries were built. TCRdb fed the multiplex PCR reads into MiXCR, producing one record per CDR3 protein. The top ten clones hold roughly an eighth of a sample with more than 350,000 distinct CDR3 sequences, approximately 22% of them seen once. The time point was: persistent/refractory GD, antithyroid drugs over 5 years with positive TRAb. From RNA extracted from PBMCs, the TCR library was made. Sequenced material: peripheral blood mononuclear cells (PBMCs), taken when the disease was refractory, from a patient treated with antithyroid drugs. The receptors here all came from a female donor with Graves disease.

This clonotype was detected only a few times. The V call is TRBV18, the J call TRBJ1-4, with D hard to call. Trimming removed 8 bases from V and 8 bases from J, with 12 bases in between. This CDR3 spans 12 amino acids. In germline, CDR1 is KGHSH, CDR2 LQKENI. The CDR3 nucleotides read TGTGCCAGCGCAAGGGAGTCGGAAAAACTGTTTTTT. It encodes CASARESEKLFF.

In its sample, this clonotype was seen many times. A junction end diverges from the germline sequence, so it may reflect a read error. The CDR3 coding sequence is TGTGCCAGCGAAGTTCCGGGGGTAAACAAAGAAACCCAGTACTTC. This gives the protein CASEVPGVNKETQYF. The rearrangement links TRBV7-9 to TRBJ2-5, with D possibly TRBD2 on 6 matching bases. The germline V gene encodes CDR1 SEHNR and CDR2 FQNEAQ (reference sequence). The CDR3 length is 15 residues. Drawing the rest from reference TRBV7-9 and TRBJ2-5, the complete variable domain is DTGVSQNPRHKITKRGQNVTFRCDPISEHNRLYWYRQTLGQGPEFLTYFQNEAQLEKSRLLSDRFSAERPKGSFSTLEIQRTEQGDSAMYLCASEVPGVNKETQYFGPGTRLLVL.

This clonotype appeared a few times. For the CDR3, the DNA is TGTGCCAGCAGCTTGAGGGACAGCACCGGGGAGCTGTTTTTT. Its protein is CASSLRDSTGELFF. The J gene is TRBJ2-2, the V gene TRBV7-8; TRBD1 matches 7 bases. Germline loops: CDR1 SGHVS, CDR2 FQNEAQ. V gave up 3 bases and J gave up 4 bases; unmatched junction bases: 2. CDR3 length: 14 amino acids.

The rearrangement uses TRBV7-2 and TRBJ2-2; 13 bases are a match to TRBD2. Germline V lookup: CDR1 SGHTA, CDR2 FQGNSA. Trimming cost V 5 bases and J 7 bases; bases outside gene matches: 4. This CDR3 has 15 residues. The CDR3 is CASSTSGRAHGELFF. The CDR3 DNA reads TGTGCCAGCAGCACTAGCGGGAGGGCCCACGGGGAGCTGTTTTTT. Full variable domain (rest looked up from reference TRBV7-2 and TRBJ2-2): GAGVSQSPSNKVTEKGKDVELRCDPISGHTALYWYRQSLGQGLEFLIYFQGNSAPDKSGLPSDRFSAERTGGSVSTLTIQRTQQEDSAVYLCASSTSGRAHGELFFGEGSRLTVL.

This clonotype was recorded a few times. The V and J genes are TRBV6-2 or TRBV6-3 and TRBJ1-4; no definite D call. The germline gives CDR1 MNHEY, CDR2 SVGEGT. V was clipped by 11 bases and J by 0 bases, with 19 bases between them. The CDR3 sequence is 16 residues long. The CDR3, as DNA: TGTGCCGCGACACGGACCCCTTATGCAACTAATGAAAAACTGTTTTTT. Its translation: CAATRTPYATNEKLFF.

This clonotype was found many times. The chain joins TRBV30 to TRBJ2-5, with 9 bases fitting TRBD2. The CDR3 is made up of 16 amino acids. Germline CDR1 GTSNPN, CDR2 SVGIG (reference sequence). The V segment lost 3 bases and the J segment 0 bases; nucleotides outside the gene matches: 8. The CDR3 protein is CAWRPLAGHYQETQYF. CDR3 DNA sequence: TGTGCCTGGAGGCCACTAGCGGGCCACTACCAAGAGACCCAGTACTTC.

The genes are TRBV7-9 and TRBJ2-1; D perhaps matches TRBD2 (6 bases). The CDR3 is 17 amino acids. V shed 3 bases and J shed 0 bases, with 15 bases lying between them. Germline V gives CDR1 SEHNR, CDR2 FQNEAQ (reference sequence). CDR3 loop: CASSLPAGRSSYNEQFF. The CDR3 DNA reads TGTGCCAGCAGCTTGCCGGCTGGGAGGAGCTCCTACAATGAGCAGTTCTTC.